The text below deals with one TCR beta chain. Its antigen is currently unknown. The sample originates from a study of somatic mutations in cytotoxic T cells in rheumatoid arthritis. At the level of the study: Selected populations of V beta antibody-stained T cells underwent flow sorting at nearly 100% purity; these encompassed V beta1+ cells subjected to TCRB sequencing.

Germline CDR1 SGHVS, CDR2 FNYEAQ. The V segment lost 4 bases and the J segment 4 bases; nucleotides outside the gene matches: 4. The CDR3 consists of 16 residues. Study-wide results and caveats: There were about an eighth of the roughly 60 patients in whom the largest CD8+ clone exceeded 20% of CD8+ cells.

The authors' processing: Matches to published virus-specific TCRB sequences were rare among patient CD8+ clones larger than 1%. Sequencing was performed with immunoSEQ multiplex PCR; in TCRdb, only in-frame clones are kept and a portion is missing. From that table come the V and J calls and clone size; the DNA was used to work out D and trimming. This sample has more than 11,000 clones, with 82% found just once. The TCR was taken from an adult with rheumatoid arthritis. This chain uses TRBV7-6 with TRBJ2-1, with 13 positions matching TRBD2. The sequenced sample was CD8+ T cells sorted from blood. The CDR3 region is CASSSPGLAGYNEQFF. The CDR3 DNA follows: TGTGCCAGCAGCTCTCCGGGACTAGCGGGATACAATGAGCAGTTCTTC.